These 21 T cell receptor beta chains originate from one sample sequenced in a study of blood T cell repertoires in COVID-19. Here immunoSEQ multiplex PCR was the method, and the copy in TCRdb shows in-frame clones only, minus some. The sample has roughly 30,000 clones; roughly nine tenths are singletons. Material: peripheral blood. These receptors came from a man in his 60s with acute or convalescent COVID-19.

By sample share, this clone is medium-sized. The J gene is TRBJ2-1, the V gene TRBV14; 10 bases are shared with TRBD2. Trimming cost V 1 base and J 10 bases; bases outside gene matches: 7. The germline CDR1 and CDR2 sequences are SGHDN and FVKESK. The CDR3 has 15 amino acids. CDR3 amino acids: CASSQGLAGVGEQFF. The CDR3 coding sequence is TGTGCCAGCAGCCAAGGGCTAGCGGGAGTAGGAGAGCAGTTCTTC.

V usage is TRBV19 and J usage is TRBJ1-2; maybe TRBD1 (6 bases). The CDR3 extends over 16 amino acids. Trimming pared 3 bases from V and 5 bases from J, leaving 19 bases between. Germline values: CDR1 LNHDA, CDR2 SQIVND (reference sequence). In DNA form, the CDR3 reads TGTGCCAGTAGTATTGAGTCCGGGGGGCAGGGGTATGGCTACACCTTC. This sequence encodes CASSIESGGQGYGYTF.

V is TRBV30 and J is TRBJ1-1; D unresolved. Trimming shortened V by 2 bases and J by 1 base, and 8 bases separated the two germline ends. CDR3 length: 13 amino acids. From germline, CDR1 is GTSNPN and CDR2 SVGIG (reference sequence). The CDR3 nucleotides read TGTGCCTGGAGTACTACGCGGAACACTGAAGCTTTCTTT. Amino acids: CAWSTTRNTEAFF.

The chain links TRBV18 to TRBJ1-5, with 8 bases aligning to TRBD1. This CDR3 is 14 amino acids long. J gave up 5 bases and V 6 bases, and 6 bases lay outside the gene matches. Germline V gene sequence: CDR1 KGHSH, CDR2 LQKENI. CDR3 residues: CASSMDREHQPQHF. The CDR3 DNA is TGTGCCAGCTCCATGGACAGGGAGCATCAGCCCCAGCATTTT.

This chain links TRBV6-2 or TRBV6-3 with TRBJ1-4, with 8 bases aligning to TRBD1. The CDR3 extends over 16 amino acids. Germline assignment: CDR1 MNHEY and CDR2 SVGEGT. V trimming: 4 bases; J trimming: 1 base; junction bases outside the gene matches: 5. The CDR3 region has the DNA TGTGCCAGCAGTTTCCTTGGACAGGGAACTAATGAAAAACTGTTTTTT. As protein: CASSFLGQGTNEKLFF.

The CDR3 protein is CASSSTSGFNEQFF. The DNA of the CDR3 is TGTGCCAGCAGCTCAACTAGCGGGTTCAATGAGCAGTTCTTC. The rearrangement links TRBV5-4 to TRBJ2-1; 9 bases are a match to TRBD2. Germline lookup yields CDR1 SGHNT and CDR2 YYREEE (reference sequence). CDR3 length: 14 residues. Trimming at V came to 3 bases and at J to 6 bases, leaving 4 bases not matched to a gene.

The rearrangement uses TRBV30 and TRBJ1-1; TRBD1 matches at 7 bases. The V gene end was trimmed by 4 bases and the J gene end by 7 bases; junction bases not matched to a gene: 3. The CDR3 covers 11 residues. CDR1 is GTSNPN and CDR2 is SVGIG in the germline V gene (reference sequence). The CDR3 DNA reads TGTGCCTGGAACAGGGGTGGTGAAGCTTTCTTT. The encoded protein is CAWNRGGEAFF.

The chain links TRBV24-1 to TRBJ2-1; D remains unclear. Trimming removed 4 bases from V and 2 bases from J, with 5 bases in between. This CDR3 is 13 amino acids long. Looked up from germline, CDR1 is KGHDR and CDR2 is SFDVKD. The CDR3 loop reads CATSEAPYNEQFF. CDR3 nucleotides: TGTGCCACCAGTGAGGCTCCCTACAATGAGCAGTTCTTC.

The V call is TRBV5-1, the J call TRBJ2-1; 9 bases fit TRBD1. Per the germline V gene, CDR1 is SGHRS and CDR2 is YFSETQ. The CDR3 has 16 residues. After removal of 2 bases from V and 8 bases from J, the junction contained 11 bases not matched to a gene. The CDR3 is CASSFSGTGIKDEQFF. CDR3 sequence (DNA): TGCGCCAGCAGCTTCTCCGGGACAGGGATAAAGGATGAGCAGTTCTTC.

This chain connects TRBV7-3 to TRBJ2-1, with D maybe TRBD1 (5 bases). With 5 bases removed from V and 8 bases from J, the gap between germline ends came to 19 bases. The germline V gene has CDR1 SGHTA and CDR2 FQGTGA. The CDR3 is made up of 15 amino acids. CDR3 DNA: TGTGCCAGCAGCCCTCAGGGCTCCCGACGGGATGAGCAGTTCTTC. Translated: CASSPQGSRRDEQFF.

V and J are TRBV9 and TRBJ2-2, with 8 bases aligning to TRBD2. The germline gives CDR1 SGDLS, CDR2 YYNGEE. This CDR3 has 17 residues. The J segment lost 0 bases and the V segment lost 3 bases, leaving 7 bases of the junction unmatched. The CDR3 region has the DNA TGTGCCAGCAGCGCCCCCCGGGGGGGTTCGAACACCGGGGAGCTGTTTTTT. This encodes CASSAPRGGSNTGELFF.

The rearrangement links TRBV5-5 to TRBJ1-6; 8 bases align to TRBD1. Per the germline V gene, CDR1 is SGHKS and CDR2 is YYEKEE (reference sequence). CDR3 size: 17 residues. J lost 10 bases, V lost 3 bases, and 15 bases had no gene match. CDR3 nucleotide sequence: TGTGCCAGCAGCTCTGTGGGGGGAAGACAGGGGAAATCACCCCTCCACTTT. Protein sequence: CASSSVGGRQGKSPLHF.

The chain carries TRBV4-1 and TRBJ1-5; 9 nucleotides match TRBD1. V was pared by 3 bases and J by 4 bases, with 4 bases of the junction left unmatched. Germline loops: CDR1 MGHRA, CDR2 YSYEKL. CDR3 size: 15 residues. CDR3 region: CASSQRDRGNQPQHF. CDR3 nucleotides: TGCGCCAGCAGCCAGCGCGACAGGGGGAATCAGCCCCAGCATTTT.

This rearrangement joins TRBV7-9 to TRBJ2-6, with 7 bases fitting TRBD2. Germline CDR1 reads SEHNR; CDR2 reads FQNEAQ (reference sequence). The CDR3 consists of 16 residues. The junction had 8 bases not matched to a gene; V was cut back by 7 bases and J by 2 bases. The DNA for the CDR3 is TGTGCCAGCAACCCAGGCGGGGGTCCTGGGGCCAACGTCCTGACTTTC. This codes for CASNPGGGPGANVLTF.

This chain connects TRBV25-1 to TRBJ2-3; 10 nucleotides agree with TRBD1. The germline CDR1 and CDR2 sequences are MGHDK and SYGVNS. The CDR3 loop spans 18 amino acids. Losses at the gene ends were 5 bases for V and 6 bases for J; bases not matched to a gene: 17. This CDR3 reads CASSFHTGTGERTDTQYF. The CDR3 nucleotides are TGTGCCAGCAGTTTCCACACCGGGACAGGGGAAAGGACGGATACGCAGTATTTT.

This clone was observed a handful of times. This rearrangement joins TRBV6-6 to TRBJ2-2; D may be TRBD2 (5 bases). The CDR3 extends over 14 amino acids. The germline V gene encodes CDR1 MNHNY and CDR2 SVGAGI (reference sequence). V was cut by 8 bases and J by 6 bases, with 16 bases left in between. The CDR3 region is CASLEGASAGELFF. For the CDR3, the DNA is TGTGCCAGCCTCGAGGGTGCGAGCGCCGGGGAGCTGTTTTTT.

The V call is TRBV4-2, the J call TRBJ1-1; D is unclear. V was clipped by 1 base and J by 5 bases, with 11 bases between them. The CDR3 has 14 amino acids. Germline V CDR1 and CDR2: LGHNA, YNFKEQ. DNA for the CDR3: TGTGCCAGCAGCCAAGGGCCCACGGGGACTGAAGCTTTCTTT. It specifies CASSQGPTGTEAFF.

The chain is built from TRBV6-5 and TRBJ1-2, with 9 bases aligning to TRBD1. V dropped 6 bases and J dropped 3; count of bases not matched to a gene: 5. The germline V gene encodes CDR1 MNHEY and CDR2 SVGAGI. The CDR3 extends over 14 amino acids. The CDR3 DNA reads as TGTGCCAGCAGCGGACAGGGGACCTACTATGGCTACACCTTC. Translated, it gives CASSGQGTYYGYTF.

The CDR3 loop reads CASSVRQGASEETQYF. DNA for the CDR3: TGTGCCAGCAGCGTAAGACAGGGGGCGAGTGAGGAGACCCAGTACTTC. J is TRBJ2-5 and V is TRBV11-2, with TRBD1 identical over 10 bases. Germline CDR1 reads SGHAT; CDR2 reads FQNNGV. V gave up 5 bases and J gave up 5 bases; unmatched junction bases: 11. This CDR3 has 16 amino acids.

This clone was counted a few times. This rearrangement joins TRBV4-3 to TRBJ1-2; D is possibly TRBD1 (6 bases). The germline V gene encodes CDR1 LGHNA and CDR2 YSLEER. The V end lost 5 bases, the J end lost 1 base, and 11 bases lay between the germline ends. The CDR3 runs to 14 residues. The CDR3 here is CASSNTGSNYGYTF. The CDR3 DNA reads TGCGCCAGCAGCAATACAGGGAGTAACTATGGCTACACCTTC.

The chain is built from TRBV29-1 and TRBJ2-2, with a possible D match to TRBD2 (5 bases). The germline gives CDR1 SQVTM, CDR2 ANQGSEA. V shed 7 bases and J shed 5 bases, with 20 bases lying between them. This CDR3 spans 15 amino acids. The CDR3 region is CSALRRNRETGELFF. Here the CDR3 DNA reads TGCAGCGCCTTGAGAAGGAATAGGGAGACCGGGGAGCTGTTTTTT.